The clone carrying this T cell receptor (beta chain) was seen ten or more times. This may come from a read error, since a much larger clone is one base off. This entry belongs to a study of Graves' ophthalmopathy and Graves' hyperthyroidism. Transcripts of RNA were the source for amplifying TCR beta CDR3 regions. An initial RT-PCR round employing HTBI primers preceded a second-round multiplex PCR. TCRdb called the multiplex PCR reads again in MiXCR, with one record for every CDR3 protein. The sample consists of 350,000 or so distinct CDR3 sequences, about a sixth of them appearing once. Active ophthalmopathy (CAS at least 3, NOSPECS at least 4), lasting under 3 months. Trimming took off 5 bases at V and 8 bases at J, with 27 bases between the two ends. Germline CDR1 DFQATT, CDR2 SNEGSKA (reference sequence). The length of the CDR3 is 16 residues.

This rearrangement joins TRBV20-1 to TRBJ1-2; D ambiguous. This sequence was found in an adult man with Graves' ophthalmopathy. The sequenced sample was peripheral blood. The CDR3 nucleotides read TGCAGTGCTGGTCTCGGGCAGCGTGGCACCAGCGCCGGCTACACCTTC. Its translation: CSAGLGQRGTSAGYTF.